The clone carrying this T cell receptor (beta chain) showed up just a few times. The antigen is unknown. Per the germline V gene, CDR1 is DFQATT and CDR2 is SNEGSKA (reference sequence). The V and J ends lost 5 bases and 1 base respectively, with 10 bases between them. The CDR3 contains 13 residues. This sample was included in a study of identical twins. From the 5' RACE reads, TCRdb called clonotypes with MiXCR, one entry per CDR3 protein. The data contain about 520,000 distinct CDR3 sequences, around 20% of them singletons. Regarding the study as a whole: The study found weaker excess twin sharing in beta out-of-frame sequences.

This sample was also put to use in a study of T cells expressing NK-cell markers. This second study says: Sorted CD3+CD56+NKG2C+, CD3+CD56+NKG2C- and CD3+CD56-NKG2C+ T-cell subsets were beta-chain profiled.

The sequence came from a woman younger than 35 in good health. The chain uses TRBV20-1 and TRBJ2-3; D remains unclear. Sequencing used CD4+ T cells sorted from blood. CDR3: CSAATLGTDTQYF. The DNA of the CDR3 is TGCAGTGCTGCGACACTGGGCACAGATACGCAGTATTTT.